The clone carrying this TCR beta chain was observed a handful of times. These data originate in a study of immune heterogeneity within non-small cell lung tumors. TCR beta CDR3 amplification used multiplex PCR with 32 V and 13 J primers. TCRdb analysed the multiplex PCR reads with MiXCR anew, one entry per CDR3 protein. Found here are approximately 31,000 distinct CDR3 sequences, more than 25% of them singletons; the top ten hold approximately 4.2%. Bulk tumor genomic DNA (about 600 ng per sample) served as template. Each primary tumor yielded several biopsies, collected far apart from one another at surgery. Each patient presented with untreated, newly diagnosed non-small cell lung cancer and received curative surgery. The sequenced material came from lung tumor tissue. The TCR comes from a man between 40 and 49 years old with non-small cell lung cancer.

The CDR3 nucleotides read TGTGCCAGCAGCTCCCAGGGGGCGAATTCACCCCTCCACTTT. Its translation is CASSSQGANSPLHF. The V and J genes are TRBV5-4 and TRBJ1-6, with 8 positions matching TRBD1. This CDR3 is 14 amino acids long. V gave up 3 bases and J gave up 7 bases; unmatched junction bases: 3. Germline V gene lookup returns CDR1 SGHNT and CDR2 YYREEE (reference sequence). Drawing the rest from reference TRBV5-4 and TRBJ1-6, the complete variable domain is ETGVTQSPTHLIKTRGQQVTLRCSSQSGHNTVSWYQQALGQGPQFIFQYYREEENGRGNFPPRFSGLQFPNYSSELNVNALELDDSALYLCASSSQGANSPLHFGNGTRLTVT.